One and the same sample provided the 24 T cell receptor beta chains below, sequenced in a study of Graves' ophthalmopathy and Graves' hyperthyroidism. As the template, RNA transcripts were used to amplify TCR beta CDR3 regions. An initial RT-PCR round employing HTBI primers preceded a second-round multiplex PCR. Using its own MiXCR run on the multiplex PCR reads, TCRdb lists one record per CDR3 protein. The table records more than 550,000 distinct CDR3 sequences, about two fifths of them present only once. Sequences were obtained from peripheral blood. Receptors were obtained from an adult man with Graves' ophthalmopathy.

The table lists this clonotype with many counts. The CDR3 spells CASSDGRGQPQHF. CDR3 coding DNA: TGTGCCAGCAGCGACGGCCGGGGCCAGCCCCAGCATTTT. This chain uses TRBV7-8 with TRBJ1-5; tentative D call: TRBD1 (5 bases). V lost 5 bases and J lost 7, with 12 bases in between. Germline CDR1 reads SGHVS; CDR2 reads FQNEAQ. The CDR3 consists of 13 residues.

This clonotype was detected many times. The chain joins TRBV24-1 to TRBJ1-2; D is undetermined. Trimming took off 1 base at V and 4 bases at J, with 18 bases between the two ends. CDR1 and CDR2 (germline): KGHDR, SFDVKD. CDR3 length equals 17 residues. The CDR3 nucleotides are TGTGCCACCAGTGATTTTTACACCGCCGCGGTCTCCTATGGCTACACCTTC. This codes for CATSDFYTAAVSYGYTF.

V is TRBV5-4 and J is TRBJ2-7; D ambiguous. V lost 4 bases and J 1 base, leaving 12 bases between the germline ends. This CDR3 has 14 amino acids. CDR1 SGHNT and CDR2 YYREEE come from the germline V gene (reference sequence). The CDR3 sequence: CASSTYSTSYEQYF. CDR3 in DNA: TGTGCCAGCAGCACCTACAGTACTTCCTACGAGCAGTACTTC.

On this clonotype itself: Here the CDR3 omits its conserved ending phenylalanine or tryptophan, so a read error is the likely source. The limits of the CDR3 on the DNA are not certain, so only TCRdb's listed CDR3 is given. This rearrangement joins TRBV10-3 to TRBJ1-1. The CDR3 is 10 residues long, counting both termini. The germline V gene encodes CDR1 ENHRY and CDR2 SYGVKD. CDR3 in amino acids: CAISESRALA.

This clonotype has just a few counts. V gene TRBV19 combines with J gene TRBJ1-6; unclear D gene. The germline V gene has CDR1 LNHDA and CDR2 SQIVND (reference sequence). This CDR3 has 15 amino acids. With 1 base removed from V and 7 bases from J, the gap between germline ends came to 11 bases. The CDR3 DNA reads as TGTGCCAGTAGTATAGGGTACGGGTTGAATTCACCCCTCCACTTT. It specifies CASSIGYGLNSPLHF.

The rearrangement links TRBV24-1 to TRBJ2-5; 7 bases are a match to TRBD1. This CDR3 region has 14 residues. The V and J ends lost 3 bases and 4 bases, in that order; junction bases with no gene match: 4. Germline V gives CDR1 KGHDR, CDR2 SFDVKD. This CDR3 is CATSDDRDGETQYF. The CDR3 nucleotides read TGTGCCACCAGTGATGACAGGGACGGAGAGACCCAGTACTTC.

The sample holds many counts of this clonotype. This sequence joins TRBV25-1 and TRBJ2-2; 8 positions agree with TRBD1. The V gene's germline CDR1 is MGHDK and CDR2 SYGVNS. This CDR3 has 17 residues. After removal of 3 bases from V and 6 bases from J, the junction contained 12 bases not matched to a gene. Here the CDR3 reads CASSDLAGGTESGELFF. The CDR3 bases are TGTGCCAGCAGTGACCTTGCAGGGGGCACCGAGTCCGGGGAGCTGTTTTTT.

The chain couples TRBV7-9 to TRBJ1-2; 7 nucleotides align to TRBD1. With V trimmed by 1 base and J by 6 bases, 11 bases remained unmatched. This CDR3 is 16 amino acids long. Germline values: CDR1 SEHNR, CDR2 FQNEAQ (reference sequence). The CDR3 loop is CASSLGPPGDRDGYTF. In DNA form, the CDR3 reads TGTGCCAGCAGCTTAGGTCCGCCCGGGGACAGAGATGGCTACACCTTC.

This clonotype was picked up a small number of times. DNA of the CDR3: TGTGCCAGCAGCCAAGGTGCAGGCGGCTACTATGGCTACACCTTC. Its protein product is CASSQGAGGYYGYTF. The genes are TRBV3-1 and TRBJ1-2; D call uncertain. Germline V gene data show CDR1 as LGHDT and CDR2 as YNNKEL (reference sequence). The V and J ends lost 1 base and 3 bases respectively, with 12 bases between them. The CDR3 has 15 amino acids. Filled out from reference TRBV3-1 and TRBJ1-2, the complete variable domain reads DTAVSQTPKYLVTQMGNDKSIKCEQNLGHDTMYWYKQDSKKFLKIMFSYNNKELIINETVPNRFSPKSPDKAHLNLHINSLELGDSAVYFCASSQGAGGYYGYTFGSGTRLTVV.

The table lists this clonotype with many counts. J is TRBJ1-5 and V is TRBV12-3 or TRBV12-4; TRBD1 agrees at 12 bases. The V segment lost 7 bases and the J segment 2 bases; nucleotides outside the gene matches: 12. The CDR3 covers 18 residues. The CDR3 nucleotides are TGTGCCAGCACCCCTTGGGACAGGGGGCTAGGTGGCAATCAGCCCCAGCATTTT. Its protein product is CASTPWDRGLGGNQPQHF.

The V call is TRBV7-3, the J call TRBJ2-5; D possibly corresponds to TRBD2 (6 bases). The CDR3 covers 14 residues. Trimming pared 5 bases from V and 4 bases from J, leaving 14 bases between. Germline CDR1 and CDR2: SGHTA and FQGTGA. The CDR3, as DNA: TGTGCCAGCAGCACCGGGACTTTGAGAGAGACCCAGTACTTC. It translates to CASSTGTLRETQYF. Variable domain in full (rest from reference TRBV7-3 and TRBJ2-5): GAGVSQTPSNKVTEKGKYVELRCDPISGHTALYWYRQSLGQGPEFLIYFQGTGAADDSGLPNDRFFAVRPEGSVSTLKIQRTERGDSAVYLCASSTGTLRETQYFGPGTRLLVL.

This clonotype was observed at least ten times. J is TRBJ2-5 and V is TRBV7-9, with TRBD2 identical over 8 bases. Trimming cost V 8 bases and J 2 bases; bases outside gene matches: 4. The V gene's germline CDR1 is SEHNR and CDR2 FQNEAQ (reference sequence). The CDR3 has 13 residues. The CDR3 region is CASHSGVQETQYF. The CDR3 coding sequence is TGTGCCAGCCATAGCGGGGTTCAAGAGACCCAGTACTTC.

This chain connects TRBV7-2 to TRBJ1-3; unclear D gene. The CDR3 is made up of 14 amino acids. Trimming removed 1 base at V and 10 bases at J, with 14 bases between. Germline V lookup: CDR1 SGHTA, CDR2 FQGNSA. CDR3 residues: CASSLVLVQETIYF. The CDR3 region has the DNA TGTGCCAGCAGCTTAGTGTTGGTTCAAGAGACCATATATTTT.

Concerning this clonotype: Possible read error: a much larger clone is one base away. The gene calls are TRBV20-1 and TRBJ1-5; the D gene is possibly TRBD1 (6 bases). Trimming removed 4 bases at V and 0 bases at J, with 19 bases between. CDR1 and CDR2 (germline): DFQATT, SNEGSKA (reference sequence). The CDR3 loop spans 17 amino acids. The CDR3 here is CSATRGGTLYSNQPQHF. In DNA, the CDR3 is TGCAGTGCTACCAGAGGGGGGACACTGTATAGCAATCAGCCCCAGCATTTT.

The chain couples TRBV30 to TRBJ2-7; 9 bases map to TRBD1. Germline V gene data show CDR1 as GTSNPN and CDR2 as SVGIG (reference sequence). The V gene end was trimmed by 5 bases and the J gene end by 2 bases; junction bases not matched to a gene: 7. CDR3 length equals 14 residues. The CDR3 protein is CAWGTGTGTYEQYF. The CDR3 DNA reads as TGTGCCTGGGGGACCGGGACAGGGACCTACGAGCAGTACTTC.

In this sample, this clonotype turned up many times. The chain links TRBV2 to TRBJ2-7, with 7 bases lining up with TRBD2. CDR1 and CDR2 from the germline V gene are SNHLY and FYNNEI. Trimming cost V 5 bases and J 3 bases; bases outside gene matches: 4. The CDR3 extends over 13 amino acids. The CDR3 sequence is CASSWDYHYEQYF. The CDR3 DNA reads TGTGCCAGCAGTTGGGACTACCACTACGAGCAGTACTTC.

This clonotype appeared many times. This chain links TRBV6-5 with TRBJ1-4; a possible D gene is TRBD1 (6 bases). Germline lookup yields CDR1 MNHEY and CDR2 SVGAGI. There are 14 residues in the CDR3. V was shortened by 0 bases and J by 8 bases, with 10 bases between the two germline ends. The CDR3 protein is CASSYSGGQEKLFF. CDR3 sequence (DNA): TGTGCCAGCAGTTACTCTGGGGGCCAGGAAAAACTGTTTTTT.

This clonotype has at least ten counts. The J gene is TRBJ2-6, the V gene TRBV12-3 or TRBV12-4, with 11 bases identical to TRBD2. Trimming took 6 bases from V and 2 from J; bases not matched to a gene: 3. The CDR3 extends over 16 amino acids. CDR3 in amino acids: CASRGLAAPGANVLTF. In DNA form, the CDR3 reads TGTGCCAGCAGGGGACTAGCGGCTCCTGGGGCCAACGTCCTGACTTTC.

This sequence joins TRBV5-6 and TRBJ1-2; weak D call: TRBD1 (5 bases). The CDR3 sequence is 14 residues long. V lost 4 bases to trimming and J lost 8 bases, with 18 bases between them. The germline gives CDR1 SGHDT, CDR2 YYEEEE. The CDR3 DNA reads TGTGCCAGCAGCCGGACTTGGGGGGAAGGGGGCTACACCTTC. Protein: CASSRTWGEGGYTF.

This clonotype has just a few counts. J is TRBJ2-2 and V is TRBV6-1; D unresolved. This CDR3 comprises 14 residues. From germline, CDR1 is MNHNS and CDR2 SASEGT. Trimming shortened V by 1 base and J by 8 bases, and 11 bases separated the two germline ends. The CDR3, as DNA: TGTGCCAGCAGTGAAGGGAACGCACCGGGGGAGCTGTTTTTT. Translation: CASSEGNAPGELFF.

The gene calls are TRBV24-1 and TRBJ2-1; D possibly corresponds to TRBD2 (6 bases). CDR1 is KGHDR and CDR2 is SFDVKD in the germline V gene. The CDR3 is 15 residues long. Trimming stripped 7 bases from V and 4 bases from J, with 16 bases between. CDR3 DNA: TGTGCCACCAGCGAACCGGGACTTACTTACAATGAGCAGTTCTTC. Translated: CATSEPGLTYNEQFF.

Regarding this clonotype: Germline is not matched at one junction end, which may reflect a read error. The chain joins TRBV7-2 to TRBJ1-1; TRBD1 aligns across 10 bases. The CDR3 consists of 14 residues. Germline assignment: CDR1 SGHTA and CDR2 FQGNSA. CDR3 nucleotides: TGCGCCAGCAGACATCCGGGACAGGGGACTGAAGCTTTCTTT. Translating gives CASRHPGQGTEAFF.

The sample holds one count of this clonotype. This chain uses TRBV2 with TRBJ1-1; 9 bases fit TRBD1. The CDR3 has 17 amino acids. Germline assignment: CDR1 SNHLY and CDR2 FYNNEI. After removal of 7 bases from V and 3 bases from J, the junction contained 15 bases not matched to a gene. The CDR3: CASILGQGYLIDTEAFF. CDR3 DNA: TGTGCCAGCATCCTTGGACAGGGGTACCTTATCGACACTGAAGCTTTCTTT. The full variable domain, rest sourced from reference TRBV2 and TRBJ1-1, is EPEVTQTPSHQVTQMGQEVILRCVPISNHLYFYWYRQILGQKVEFLVSFYNNEISEKSEIFDDQFSVERPDGSNFTLKIRSTKLEDSAMYFCASILGQGYLIDTEAFFGQGTRLTVV.

To note about this clonotype: At one of its ends the junction is not consistent with the germline gene, which may arise from a read error. This sequence joins TRBV7-9 and TRBJ2-5; D may be TRBD1 (5 bases). Germline V gene lookup returns CDR1 SEHNR and CDR2 FQNEAQ (reference sequence). The CDR3 is 14 amino acids. CDR3 in DNA: TGTGCCAGCAGCTTCCTGGCAGGACAAGAGGCCCAGTACTTC. Protein sequence: CASSFLAGQEAQYF.